This T cell receptor beta chain stems from a study of shared clonotypes between healthy human individuals. Findings of the study overall: Generation of non-shared clonotypes was less probable than generation of clonotypes shared by all four donors. Sample collection involved blood only; tissue repertoires are likely different. A handful of donors showed sharing of approximately 5% of naive CD4 clonotypes.

CD45RO-negative, CCR7-positively selected cells formed the naive CD8 fraction, excluding terminally differentiated effector memory CD45RA+ cells. As to this clone: The target antigen is unknown.

For each subset, genomic DNA was distributed in equal portions over several immunoSEQ plates. Clones were sequenced by immunoSEQ multiplex PCR, and TCRdb holds only the in-frame ones, with some missing. The sample has roughly 550,000 clones; about 95% are singletons. Trimming took 0 bases from V and 7 from J, leaving 10 bases between them. In germline, CDR1 is MNHEY, CDR2 SVGAGI. The CDR3 spans 14 residues. Input material: naive CD8+ T cells sorted from blood. The TCR sequence derives from a woman aged 30 to 39 in good health. The genes are TRBV6-5 and TRBJ2-1; D perhaps matches TRBD2 (6 bases). The CDR3 DNA is TGTGCCAGCAGTTACTCTGGGGGGTTGAATGAGCAGTTCTTC. It specifies CASSYSGGLNEQFF.